Included here is one T cell receptor (beta chain) sequence, with context. Random hexamers were used to reverse transcribe roughly 0.5 to 1 ug of RNA. TCRdb redid the calling of the immunoSEQ multiplex PCR reads with MiXCR, one entry per CDR3 protein. The sample lists about 240,000 distinct CDR3 sequences; 90% to 96% were seen once. This sample is drawn from a study of CD8 T cells in Susac syndrome. V lost 7 bases and J lost 5, with 18 bases in between. From germline, CDR1 is MDHEN and CDR2 SYDVKM. This CDR3 contains 14 residues. TCR beta sequences were obtained from blood CD8+ and CD4+ T cells. The diagnostic criteria for definite or probable disease, as recently defined, were met by the patients with Susac syndrome.

The chain uses TRBV28 and TRBJ2-7; a possible D gene is TRBD2 (6 bases). The source is a human donor with Susac syndrome. The sequenced material came from CD4+ T cells from PBMCs. CDR3 loop: CASTVPGLVDEQYF. The CDR3 nucleotides are TGTGCCAGCACCGTTCCGGGACTCGTAGACGAGCAGTACTTC.